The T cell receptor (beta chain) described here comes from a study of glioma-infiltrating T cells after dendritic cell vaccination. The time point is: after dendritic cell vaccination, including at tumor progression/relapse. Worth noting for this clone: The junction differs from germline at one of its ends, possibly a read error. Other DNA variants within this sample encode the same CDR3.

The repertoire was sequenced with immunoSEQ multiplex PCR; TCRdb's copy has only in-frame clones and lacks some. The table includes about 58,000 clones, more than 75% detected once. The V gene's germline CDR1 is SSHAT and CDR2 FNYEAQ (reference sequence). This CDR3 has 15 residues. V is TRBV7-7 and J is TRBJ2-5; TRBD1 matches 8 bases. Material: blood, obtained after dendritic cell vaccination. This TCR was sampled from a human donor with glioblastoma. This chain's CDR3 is CASSLAGTGQETQYF. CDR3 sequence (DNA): TGTGCTAGCAGCTTAGCTGGGACAGGCCAAGAGACCCAGTACTTC.